The entry below gives a single T cell receptor beta chain sequence along with its context. The CDR3 is 17 amino acids. The ends were cut back, 1 base at V and 3 bases at J, with 16 bases in the middle. Per the germline V gene, CDR1 is MNHNS and CDR2 is SASEGT. This sample is part of a study of shared clonotypes between healthy human individuals. Naive-designated CD8 cells lacked CD45RO, were positively enriched for CCR7, and omitted terminally differentiated effector memory CD45RA+ cells. Profiling relied on immunoSEQ multiplex PCR, and the TCRdb table lists in-frame clones only, not all of them. The sample has some 800,000 clones, 85% to 95% seen once.

The sequence derives from a man aged 25 to 40 in good health. The sample consisted of naive CD8+ T cells sorted from blood. The genes are TRBV6-1 and TRBJ1-5, with unresolved D. The CDR3 DNA reads TGTGCCAGCAGTGAAGGTGCCGGGAGGTATGCCAATCAGCCCCAGCATTTT. This gives the protein CASSEGAGRYANQPQHF.